Listed below are T cell receptor beta chains from one sample, sequenced in a study of shared clonotypes between healthy human individuals. Data came from immunoSEQ multiplex PCR; TCRdb stores just in-frame clones and leaves some out. The table includes 2.5 million or so clones, around 94% detected once. The material sequenced was naive CD4+ T cells sorted from blood. These receptors came from a man between 18 and 29 years old in good health. Each CDR3 is given with its conserved first and last residue. Fields, in order: V gene, D gene, J gene, CDR3 length, clone size, CDR3 DNA, CDR3 protein. A D gene is named only where the DNA matches it firmly. Expanded clones get a size class; other rows say once, few or many, or leave the size out.

TRBV9	.	TRBJ1-2	16	.	TGTGCCAGCAGCGTAGAGGCTCCCGGAGCTAACTATGGCTACACCTTC	CASSVEAPGANYGYTF
TRBV7-2	.	TRBJ1-3	15	.	TGTGCCAGCAGCTTAGCGGAGGCGACTGGAAACACCATATATTTT	CASSLAEATGNTIYF
TRBV19	.	TRBJ2-7	14	.	TGTGCCAGTAGTATAAATGTGGATAGCGACGAGCAGTACTTC	CASSINVDSDEQYF
TRBV13	TRBD2	TRBJ2-3	19	once	TGTGCCAGCAGCGAAATCTGGAGCGGGGGGGTCAGTAGCACAGATACGCAGTATTTT	CASSEIWSGGVSSTDTQYF
TRBV28	TRBD2	TRBJ2-3	16	.	TGTGCCAGCAGTCCGACCAGCGGGGGGGCCGCAGATACGCAGTATTTT	CASSPTSGGAADTQYF
TRBV10-2	TRBD1	TRBJ2-1	14	.	TGCGCCAGCAGTAGGTCAGGGGGCAGGGATGAGCAGTTCTTC	CASSRSGGRDEQFF
TRBV27	TRBD1	TRBJ1-2	15	.	TGTGCCAGCAGTTTAACAGGGGTCCAACACTATGGCTACACCTTC	CASSLTGVQHYGYTF
TRBV5-1	TRBD2	TRBJ2-5	15	.	TGCGCCAGCAGCTTGATCGGCGGGGGGGTGGAGACCCAGTACTTC	CASSLIGGGVETQYF
TRBV6-1	.	TRBJ1-5	17	.	TGTGCCAGCAGTGAGATTCGTGGTGGACAGACTAATCAGCCCCAGCATTTT	CASSEIRGGQTNQPQHF
TRBV25-1	.	TRBJ1-1	14	once	TGTGCCAGCAGGGAGAGAGTAAAGAACACTGAAGCTTTCTTT	CASRERVKNTEAFF
TRBV7-9	.	TRBJ2-7	13	.	TGTGCCAGCAGCTCGGCCCTACCCCTCGAGCAGTACTTC	CASSSALPLEQYF
TRBV11-2	.	TRBJ1-3	14	.	TGTGCCAGCAGCTTCCAGGGATCTGGAAACACCATATATTTT	CASSFQGSGNTIYF
TRBV11-2	.	TRBJ2-1	13	.	TGTGCCAGCAGCTTAGAGGGGAGGGGGGAGCAGTTCTTC	CASSLEGRGEQFF
TRBV6-5	.	TRBJ1-1	15	.	TGTGCCAGCAGTCCTCCATCTGGACTGCGAACTGAAGCTTTCTTT	CASSPPSGLRTEAFF
TRBV9	.	TRBJ2-6	21	.	TGTGCCAGCAGCGTACGCCCGGTCCTAACAGCCGATTTCCCTGGGGCCAACGTCCTGACTTTC	CASSVRPVLTADFPGANVLTF
TRBV30	TRBD1	TRBJ2-6	14	.	TGTGCCCGAAGAGACAGGGTCGGGGCCAACGTCCTGACTTTC	CARRDRVGANVLTF
TRBV4-2	TRBD2	TRBJ2-1	17	once	TGTGCCAGCAGCCAAGACCTAGCGGGAAGCTCCTACAATGAGCAGTTCTTC	CASSQDLAGSSYNEQFF